This T cell receptor beta chain was observed in a study of response to subunit inactivated influenza vaccine. TCRdb itself ran the RT-PCR reads through MiXCR, one entry per CDR3 protein. In the table there are roughly 150,000 distinct CDR3 sequences, 11% of which are singletons. The ends lost 4 bases at V and 5 bases at J; junction bases unmatched: 13. CDR1 and CDR2 (germline): LGHDT, YNNKEL (reference sequence). The CDR3 is made up of 16 amino acids. Regarding the study as a whole: A suggestion made by the authors is that each seasonal influenza vaccination recruits few new T cells.

Comment on this clonotype: As yet, its antigen is unknown.

The chain carries TRBV3-1 and TRBJ2-5; 7 bases are shared with TRBD2. The specimen comprised non-naive T cells sorted from PBMCs, sampled roughly 45 days after vaccination. The sequence derives from a man aged 50 or older who received an inactivated influenza vaccine. DNA of the CDR3: TGTGCCAGCAGCCGATGGGGGGAGCGGGGATCCGAGACCCAGTACTTC. Its translation is CASSRWGERGSETQYF.